These T cell receptor beta chains were read from a single sample in a study of cytomegalovirus exposure and HLA in healthy donors. TCRdb's copy holds only in-frame clones and misses some; the assay was immunoSEQ multiplex PCR. The sample records 110,000 to 150,000 clones, nearly 10% being singletons. Sequenced sample: PBMCs. These TCRs come from a man aged 50-59 years in good health and CMV-seronegative. Both conserved end residues are part of each CDR3. Each record gives: J gene, clone size, V gene, D gene, CDR3 DNA, CDR3 protein. The D gene is left open where the match is weak. Expanded clones get a size class; other rows say once, few or many, or leave the size out.

j_call: TRBJ1-2; clone_size: .; v_call: TRBV9; d_call: .; cdr3_nt: TGTGCCAGCAGCCCAGATTGGGGCAGGTACACCTTC; cdr3_aa: CASSPDWGRYTF
j_call: TRBJ1-1; clone_size: few; v_call: TRBV6-5; d_call: .; cdr3_nt: TGTGCCAGCAGTTACTCCCGGAACACTGAAGCTTTCTTT; cdr3_aa: CASSYSRNTEAFF
j_call: TRBJ1-6; clone_size: few; v_call: TRBV27; d_call: .; cdr3_nt: TGTGCCAGCAGTTTATCTCGGGGATCACCCCTCCACTTT; cdr3_aa: CASSLSRGSPLHF
j_call: TRBJ2-7; clone_size: few; v_call: TRBV30; d_call: TRBD2; cdr3_nt: TGTGCCTGGAGAGAAGGACTAGCGGGATACTACGAGCAGTACTTC; cdr3_aa: CAWREGLAGYYEQYF
j_call: TRBJ1-1; clone_size: few; v_call: TRBV9; d_call: TRBD1; cdr3_nt: TGTGCCAGCAGCGAATTTCGACAGGGTAAGAACACTGAAGCTTTCTTT; cdr3_aa: CASSEFRQGKNTEAFF
j_call: TRBJ2-7; clone_size: .; v_call: TRBV28; d_call: .; cdr3_nt: TGTGCCAGCATCGCTACTAGCTCTCCCTACGAGCAGTACTTC; cdr3_aa: CASIATSSPYEQYF
j_call: TRBJ1-5; clone_size: .; v_call: TRBV2; d_call: TRBD1; cdr3_nt: TGTGCCAGCAGGGGGACGGGGACAGGTCACAATCAGCCCCAGCATTTT; cdr3_aa: CASRGTGTGHNQPQHF
j_call: TRBJ2-3; clone_size: few; v_call: TRBV6-5; d_call: TRBD1; cdr3_nt: TGTGCCAGCAGTTATCGCGGGACAGGGGGCACAGATACGCAGTATTTT; cdr3_aa: CASSYRGTGGTDTQYF
j_call: TRBJ2-7; clone_size: .; v_call: TRBV5-4; d_call: TRBD2; cdr3_nt: TGTGCCAGCAGCTTGGGGTCCGGGGGGAGTGTGCGGGAGCAGTACTTC; cdr3_aa: CASSLGSGGSVREQYF
j_call: TRBJ2-3; clone_size: .; v_call: TRBV5-1; d_call: TRBD2; cdr3_nt: TGCGCCAGCAGCCGGGACTATCAGGGAGATACGCAGTATTTT; cdr3_aa: CASSRDYQGDTQYF
j_call: TRBJ1-1; clone_size: .; v_call: TRBV19; d_call: TRBD1; cdr3_nt: TGTGCCAGTAGTACTCAGACAGGGGGCACTGAAGCTTTCTTT; cdr3_aa: CASSTQTGGTEAFF
j_call: TRBJ2-2; clone_size: few; v_call: TRBV6-5; d_call: .; cdr3_nt: TGTGCCAGCAGGACCAGGGTCACCGGGGAGCTGTTTTTT; cdr3_aa: CASRTRVTGELFF
j_call: TRBJ1-5; clone_size: .; v_call: TRBV6-5; d_call: .; cdr3_nt: TGTGCCAGCAGTTCCCGGGTCCAGGGCGGTCAGCCCCAGCATTTT; cdr3_aa: CASSSRVQGGQPQHF
j_call: TRBJ2-1; clone_size: few; v_call: TRBV30; d_call: TRBD1; cdr3_nt: TGTGCCTGGAGTACAGGGACAGTTAACAATGAGCAGTTCTTC; cdr3_aa: CAWSTGTVNNEQFF
j_call: TRBJ2-5; clone_size: .; v_call: TRBV15; d_call: .; cdr3_nt: TGTGCCACCCAACAGGGGGGGTCAGAGACCCAGTACTTC; cdr3_aa: CATQQGGSETQYF
j_call: TRBJ1-1; clone_size: .; v_call: TRBV30; d_call: .; cdr3_nt: TGTGCCTGGAGTATAGTCCCGTCTAAGTTCTTT; cdr3_aa: CAWSIVPSKFF
j_call: TRBJ2-2; clone_size: .; v_call: TRBV5-1; d_call: .; cdr3_nt: TGCGCCAGCAGCTTGGTCATGAACACCGGGGAGCTGTTTTTT; cdr3_aa: CASSLVMNTGELFF
j_call: TRBJ2-3; clone_size: .; v_call: TRBV9; d_call: .; cdr3_nt: TGTGCCAGCATCGTTGCGGGTGGGGGGACTTCAGAAATAGATACGCAGTATTTT; cdr3_aa: CASIVAGGGTSEIDTQYF
j_call: TRBJ2-1; clone_size: few; v_call: TRBV6-1; d_call: .; cdr3_nt: TGTGCCAGCAGTTTTCTCCCTCCCAGGTGGCATGAGCAGTTCTTC; cdr3_aa: CASSFLPPRWHEQFF
j_call: TRBJ2-1; clone_size: many; v_call: TRBV10-3; d_call: .; cdr3_nt: TGTGCCATCAGTGACTTACAGGGAGGGAGGCGGTTTGAGCAGTTCTTC; cdr3_aa: CAISDLQGGRRFEQFF
j_call: TRBJ2-2; clone_size: .; v_call: TRBV28; d_call: .; cdr3_nt: TGTGCCAGCCAGTCAGGGGCGAGCACCGGGGAGCTGTTTTTT; cdr3_aa: CASQSGASTGELFF
j_call: TRBJ2-3; clone_size: .; v_call: TRBV30; d_call: .; cdr3_nt: TGTGCCTGGAGTGTTCCGGGGTCAGATACGCAGTATTTT; cdr3_aa: CAWSVPGSDTQYF
j_call: TRBJ2-5; clone_size: .; v_call: TRBV11-1; d_call: .; cdr3_nt: TGTGCCAGCAGCTTAAGTCACGGTCTACAAGAGACCCAGTACTTC; cdr3_aa: CASSLSHGLQETQYF
j_call: TRBJ2-3; clone_size: few; v_call: TRBV5-1; d_call: TRBD2; cdr3_nt: TGCGCCAGCAGCTTAGATAGCGGGGGCCCAACAGATACGCAGTATTTT; cdr3_aa: CASSLDSGGPTDTQYF
j_call: TRBJ2-5; clone_size: .; v_call: TRBV19; d_call: TRBD1; cdr3_nt: TGTGCCAGTAGCTTACAGGGGGCGATCAAGACCCAGTACTTC; cdr3_aa: CASSLQGAIKTQYF
j_call: TRBJ1-1; clone_size: few; v_call: TRBV19; d_call: .; cdr3_nt: TGTGCCAGTAGCAACTCCAACACTGAAGCTTTCTTT; cdr3_aa: CASSNSNTEAFF
j_call: TRBJ2-5; clone_size: few; v_call: TRBV10-3; d_call: TRBD2; cdr3_nt: TGTGCCATCAGTGGAATAGCGGGGGTGGAGGGGGAGACCCAGTACTTC; cdr3_aa: CAISGIAGVEGETQYF
j_call: TRBJ2-6; clone_size: few; v_call: TRBV2; d_call: TRBD1; cdr3_nt: TGTGCCAGCGAAAGGGGGCTTGGGGCCAACGTCCTGACTTTC; cdr3_aa: CASERGLGANVLTF
j_call: TRBJ1-2; clone_size: .; v_call: TRBV9; d_call: TRBD1; cdr3_nt: TGTGCCAGCAGCGTAGGACAGGGGGGCTATGGCTACACCTTC; cdr3_aa: CASSVGQGGYGYTF
j_call: TRBJ2-7; clone_size: .; v_call: TRBV9; d_call: .; cdr3_nt: TGTGCCAGCAGCGCGGGGAACGAGCAGTACTTC; cdr3_aa: CASSAGNEQYF
j_call: TRBJ2-2; clone_size: .; v_call: TRBV27; d_call: TRBD1; cdr3_nt: TGTGCCAGCAATCGGCGCGGGACAGGAAACACCGGGGAGCTGTTTTTT; cdr3_aa: CASNRRGTGNTGELFF
j_call: TRBJ1-5; clone_size: few; v_call: TRBV30; d_call: TRBD1; cdr3_nt: TGTGCCTGGAAGGGGGCCAGCAATCAGCCCCAGCATTTT; cdr3_aa: CAWKGASNQPQHF
j_call: TRBJ1-1; clone_size: .; v_call: TRBV9; d_call: .; cdr3_nt: TGTGCCAGCAGCATACAGGAAAACACTGAAGCTTTCTTT; cdr3_aa: CASSIQENTEAFF
j_call: TRBJ1-1; clone_size: few; v_call: TRBV7-2; d_call: .; cdr3_nt: TGTGCCAGCAGCTCCGGTCCGCTTCGTACTGAAGCTTTCTTT; cdr3_aa: CASSSGPLRTEAFF
j_call: TRBJ2-7; clone_size: few; v_call: TRBV10-1; d_call: TRBD2; cdr3_nt: TGCGCCAGCAGCTCCTTCCGACTAGCGGGGTCCTACGAGCAGTACTTC; cdr3_aa: CASSSFRLAGSYEQYF
j_call: TRBJ2-1; clone_size: .; v_call: TRBV9; d_call: .; cdr3_nt: TGTGCCAGCAGCCCCCGCGGGGAAACCTACAATGAGCAGTTCTTC; cdr3_aa: CASSPRGETYNEQFF
j_call: TRBJ2-3; clone_size: few; v_call: TRBV28; d_call: .; cdr3_nt: TGTGCCAGCAGTTTCGACGGGACTAGCACAGATACGCAGTATTTT; cdr3_aa: CASSFDGTSTDTQYF
j_call: TRBJ1-4; clone_size: .; v_call: TRBV6-1; d_call: .; cdr3_nt: TGTGCCAGCTCCCTTACAACTAATGAAAAACTGTTTTTT; cdr3_aa: CASSLTTNEKLFF
j_call: TRBJ2-7; clone_size: few; v_call: TRBV5-1; d_call: TRBD1; cdr3_nt: TGCGCCAGCAGCTCCGAGCTCGGACAGGGGAGCTCCTACGAGCAGTACTTC; cdr3_aa: CASSSELGQGSSYEQYF
j_call: TRBJ2-7; clone_size: few; v_call: TRBV2; d_call: .; cdr3_nt: TGTGCCAGCAGTGAGTCGCAGGTACGAACCTACGAGCAGTACTTC; cdr3_aa: CASSESQVRTYEQYF
j_call: TRBJ2-7; clone_size: .; v_call: TRBV19; d_call: .; cdr3_nt: TGTGCCAGTAGTATCAGGCAGAACGTAAACTACGAGCAGTACTTC; cdr3_aa: CASSIRQNVNYEQYF
j_call: TRBJ1-1; clone_size: .; v_call: TRBV6-5; d_call: TRBD1; cdr3_nt: TGTGCCAGCAGTTACGGGGGACAGTGGGGCGGCACTGAAGCTTTCTTT; cdr3_aa: CASSYGGQWGGTEAFF
j_call: TRBJ1-1; clone_size: .; v_call: TRBV6-1; d_call: TRBD1; cdr3_nt: TGTGCCAGCAGTGAAAGAAGGGGACAGGTGGTCCCTGAAGCTTTCTTT; cdr3_aa: CASSERRGQVVPEAFF
j_call: TRBJ2-1; clone_size: many; v_call: TRBV5-5; d_call: TRBD1; cdr3_nt: TGTGCCAGCAGCTTGATGACAGGGGGCAATGAGCAGTTCTTC; cdr3_aa: CASSLMTGGNEQFF